What follows is one T cell receptor beta chain and its context. Antigen: not known. The lymph nodes were axillary draining lymph nodes from breast cancer patients. In germline, CDR1 is MDHEN, CDR2 SYDVKM. J gave up 9 bases and V 3 bases, and 10 bases lay outside the gene matches. The CDR3 has 16 residues. This specimen comes from a study of breast tumors, draining lymph nodes, adjacent tissues. General study results and limits: Tumor TCR diversity was below lymph nodes but above nontumor tissue. That most tumor T cells come from lymph nodes remained unproven. Luminal-like breast cancer showed significantly higher tumor–nontumor repertoire similarity than basal-like. Data fit most tumor T cells coming from lymph node, expanding in tumor.

TCRdb redid the calling of the multiplex PCR reads with MiXCR, one entry per CDR3 protein. The table lists about 230,000 distinct CDR3 sequences, approximately 30% of them singletons, with more than 1.3% in the top ten. The chain employs TRBV28 and TRBJ2-1; 11 bases are a match to TRBD2. The source material was axillary lymph node tissue. This TCR was recovered from a female donor with breast cancer. Some clones in this sample may be carry-over from other donors' samples. In DNA, the CDR3 is TGTGCCAGCAGTTTCTCCGGGACTAGCGGACTCGGTGAGCAGTTCTTC. This encodes CASSFSGTSGLGEQFF.